The clone carrying this T cell receptor beta chain was seen a handful of times. These data originate in a study of blood T cell repertoires in COVID-19. Across the whole study: Samples of COVID-19 (acute and convalescent) were obtained from the United States, Italy and Spain. The cDNA or gDNA used as material had been derived from T cells, B-cell-depleted T cells, or PBMCs.

As originally analysed: Estimation of nucleated cell counts relied on the amplification of reference gene primers. TCRdb keeps only in-frame clones here, not all; method: immunoSEQ multiplex PCR. V, J and clone size are those of that table, while D and trimming were read from the DNA. The data hold roughly 250,000 clones, with approximately 80% observed a single time. CDR3 length: 12 residues. The germline V and J ends were trimmed by 2 bases and 3 bases, with 8 bases remaining between them. CDR1 is GTSNPN, CDR2 SVGIG, per germline (reference sequence). The sample was peripheral blood. V usage is TRBV30 and J usage is TRBJ2-7; no definite D call. The receptor was derived from a woman between 40 and 55 years old with active or convalescent COVID-19. CDR3 bases: TGTGCCTGGAGTATCAGGTTCTACGAGCAGTACTTC. It encodes CAWSIRFYEQYF.